These 16 T cell receptor beta chains share one sample of origin, sequenced in a study of early T cells in non-severe SARS-CoV-2 infection. TCRdb ran MiXCR on the 5' RACE reads and lists one entry per CDR3 protein. The sample consists of under 95,000 distinct CDR3 sequences, about 12% of them appearing once. Sequencing was done on a sample of whole blood. The receptor source for this set is an adult who was a healthcare worker with PCR-confirmed SARS-CoV-2 infection or an uninfected control (not recorded which).

The chain joins TRBV7-9 to TRBJ2-3; 8 nucleotides align to TRBD2. The V gene end was trimmed by 6 bases and the J gene end by 0 bases; junction bases not matched to a gene: 5. This CDR3 has 15 residues. Looked up from germline, CDR1 is SEHNR and CDR2 is FQNEAQ (reference sequence). The CDR3 loop reads CASRRLASSTDTQYF. CDR3 bases: TGTGCCAGCAGAAGACTAGCGAGTAGCACAGATACGCAGTATTTT.

This clonotype was detected ten times or more. CDR3 sequence: CASSYSAGTYNEQFF. In DNA, the CDR3 is TGTGCCAGCAGTTACTCAGCGGGGACCTACAATGAGCAGTTCTTC. The chain links TRBV6-2 or TRBV6-3 to TRBJ2-1, with 7 bases lining up with TRBD2. After removal of 0 bases from V and 2 bases from J, the junction contained 1 base not matched to a gene. There are 15 residues in the CDR3. The V gene's germline CDR1 is MNHEY and CDR2 SVGEGT.

This chain uses TRBV7-6 with TRBJ2-1; D remains ambiguous. Germline CDR1 and CDR2: SGHVS and FNYEAQ. The CDR3 runs 16 residues. V was clipped by 5 bases and J by 7 bases, with 21 bases between them. The CDR3 bases are TGTGCCAGCAGCATCACCCCCACAGCTGTAAGGAATGAGCAGTTCTTC. It translates to CASSITPTAVRNEQFF.

This clonotype showed up just a few times. V is TRBV18 and J is TRBJ2-2; 7 bases align to TRBD1. This CDR3 is built from 15 residues. CDR1 is KGHSH and CDR2 is LQKENI in the germline V gene. With 6 bases clipped from V and 0 bases from J, the junction kept 4 bases outside the gene matches. In DNA, the CDR3 is TGTGCCAGCTCTCCCGGGACAGCGAACACCGGGGAGCTGTTTTTT. It codes for CASSPGTANTGELFF.

The CDR3 loop reads CASSLWGNGELFF. CDR3 bases: TGTGCCAGCAGTTTATGGGGGAACGGGGAGCTGTTTTTT. The rearrangement joins TRBV27 to TRBJ2-2; tentatively, D is TRBD1 or TRBD2 (5 bases each). This CDR3 contains 13 residues. Germline V lookup: CDR1 MNHEY, CDR2 SMNVEV (reference sequence). Trimming removed 1 base from V and 7 bases from J, with 7 bases in between.

The gene calls are TRBV11-2 and TRBJ1-1; no firm D call. Trimming left V 7 bases short and J 11 bases short, with 14 bases between. Germline CDR1 reads SGHAT; CDR2 reads FQNNGV. This CDR3 comprises 11 residues. The CDR3 DNA is TGTGCCAGCACCTCCACTCAGAGGGCTTTCTTT. This codes for CASTSTQRAFF.

This clonotype was seen many times. The rearrangement links TRBV5-1 to TRBJ1-6; tentatively, D is TRBD1 (5 bases). Trimming stripped 3 bases from V and 0 bases from J, with 19 bases between. The germline V gene encodes CDR1 SGHRS and CDR2 YFSETQ. The CDR3 consists of 19 residues. The CDR3 sequence is CASSWIPLLTASYNSPLHF. The CDR3, as DNA: TGCGCCAGCAGCTGGATCCCCCTTTTGACAGCCTCCTATAATTCACCCCTCCACTTT. Drawing the rest from reference TRBV5-1 and TRBJ1-6, the complete variable domain is KAGVTQTPRYLIKTRGQQVTLSCSPISGHRSVSWYQQTPGQGLQFLFEYFSETQRNKGNFPGRFSGRQFSNSRSEMNVSTLELGDSALYLCASSWIPLLTASYNSPLHFGNGTRLTVT.

The chain joins TRBV30 to TRBJ2-6, with 7 bases identical to TRBD1. V lost 8 bases, J lost 1 base, and 2 bases stayed unmatched. Germline V gene sequence: CDR1 GTSNPN, CDR2 SVGIG (reference sequence). The CDR3 totals 13 residues. The CDR3 sequence is CAGQVSGANVLTF. The CDR3 DNA sequence: TGTGCCGGACAGGTTTCTGGGGCCAACGTCCTGACTTTC.

This clonotype was recorded a few times. This chain links TRBV7-9 with TRBJ1-1; D is unclear. Germline V CDR1 and CDR2: SEHNR, FQNEAQ (reference sequence). The CDR3 is 13 residues long. Between the trimmed V and J ends, which lost 3 bases and 2 bases, there was a span of 7 bases. CDR3 nucleotides: TGTGCCAGCAGCTTGTCCAGTAACACTGAAGCTTTCTTT. This encodes CASSLSSNTEAFF.

Many counts were recorded for this clonotype. The chain employs TRBV18 and TRBJ1-6, with 7 bases identical to TRBD1. The junction had 3 bases not matched to a gene; V was cut back by 4 bases and J by 6 bases. In germline, CDR1 is KGHSH, CDR2 LQKENI. CDR3 length equals 14 residues. The CDR3 DNA reads TGTGCCAGCTCACAAGACAGGGTTAATTCACCCCTCCACTTT. Translating gives CASSQDRVNSPLHF.

The chain links TRBV28 to TRBJ2-1; 7 bases match TRBD2. Trimming cost V 4 bases and J 4 bases; bases outside gene matches: 7. Germline CDR1 reads MDHEN; CDR2 reads SYDVKM. The CDR3 runs 15 residues. The CDR3 region has the DNA TGTGCCAGCAGTTCTCCTGTGGGAGGGTACAATGAGCAGTTCTTC. Its protein is CASSSPVGGYNEQFF.

The rearrangement uses TRBV5-1 and TRBJ2-3; 10 nucleotides agree with TRBD1. The CDR3 runs to 14 residues. Trimming took 7 bases from V and 5 from J; bases not matched to a gene: 7. From germline, CDR1 is SGHRS and CDR2 YFSETQ. CDR3 sequence reads: CASYPGTGEDTQYF. CDR3 bases: TGCGCCAGCTACCCTGGGACAGGGGAAGATACGCAGTATTTT.

This clonotype was counted a few times. The chain is built from TRBV6-6 and TRBJ1-2, with 7 positions matching TRBD1. The CDR3 contains 12 residues. Per germline, CDR1 MNHNY and CDR2 SVGAGI (reference sequence). With V trimmed by 6 bases and J by 3 bases, 1 base remained unmatched. The CDR3 DNA is TGTGCCAGCAGAACAGGGGACTATGGCTACACCTTC. Translation: CASRTGDYGYTF.

The sample holds many counts of this clonotype. This chain uses TRBV7-9 with TRBJ1-1, with D unresolved. CDR3 length equals 13 residues. Germline V CDR1 and CDR2: SEHNR, FQNEAQ (reference sequence). V was clipped by 8 bases and J by 1 base, with 11 bases between them. Here the CDR3 reads CASEYQGNTEAFF. DNA for the CDR3: TGTGCCAGCGAATATCAAGGGAACACTGAAGCTTTCTTT.

The chain is built from TRBV7-2 and TRBJ2-3; TRBD1 agrees at 7 bases. The CDR3 totals 16 residues. The ends lost 5 bases at V and 2 bases at J; junction bases unmatched: 10. From germline, CDR1 is SGHTA and CDR2 FQGNSA. DNA for the CDR3: TGTGCCAGCAGCGGATGGGGGACAGAAGACACAGATACGCAGTATTTT. Its translation: CASSGWGTEDTDTQYF.

This clonotype came up many times. The CDR3 loop is CASKSLGETQYF. In DNA, the CDR3 is TGTGCCAGCAAGTCTCTTGGAGAGACCCAGTACTTC. The V and J genes are TRBV2 and TRBJ2-5; D not resolved. This CDR3 has 12 residues. The germline V gene has CDR1 SNHLY and CDR2 FYNNEI. V was shortened by 7 bases and J by 4 bases, with 10 bases between the two germline ends.